The clone carrying this T cell receptor (beta chain) has only one observation. Per the original data handling: Nucleated cell number was recorded as an estimate derived from reference gene primer amplification. Sequencing used immunoSEQ multiplex PCR; TCRdb keeps in-frame clones, though not all of them. V and J calls and clone size are copied from that table; D and trimming were computed from the DNA. The sample consists of approximately 350,000 clones, approximately 88% of them appearing once. This CDR3 comprises 19 residues. V was trimmed by 3 bases and J by 2 bases, leaving 26 bases between them. CDR1 MNHEY and CDR2 SMNVEV come from the germline V gene (reference sequence). The data stem from a study of blood T cell repertoires in COVID-19. On the study more broadly: Material from acute and convalescent COVID-19 was sourced from the United States, Italy and Spain. PBMCs, B-cell-depleted T cells, or T cells were the source of the cDNA or gDNA that made up the material.

Sequenced: peripheral blood. J is TRBJ2-7 and V is TRBV27, with D possibly TRBD2 on 6 matching bases. The TCR sequence derives from a man aged 35 to 55 with acute or convalescent COVID-19. DNA for the CDR3: TGTGCCAGCAGTTTTAGCCCCCCGAGAACCGGGACTTTTACCTACGAGCAGTACTTC. Translation: CASSFSPPRTGTFTYEQYF.